Listed below are T cell receptor beta chains from one sample, sequenced in a study of shared T cell receptors in the human thymus. Some clones are missing from TCRdb's copy, which holds only in-frame ones; the method was immunoSEQ multiplex PCR. The data contain fewer than 700,000 clones, roughly 90% of them seen just once; the ten biggest clones take up around 0.0099%. The same data also went into a second study, on human thymus T cells.

Sample: thymocytes. These receptors came from a boy under three years old with a congenital heart defect. Each CDR3 is given with its conserved first and last residue.

TRBV5-6	TRBJ2-1	CASSLAGGPGRPDNEQFF
TRBV9	TRBJ2-7	CASSPGVATNYEQYF
TRBV28	-	CASTLGTVIYEQYF
TRBV4-2	TRBJ2-7	CASSQDRLVGGEQYF
TRBV19	TRBJ2-7	CASSIWRGAVYEQYF
TRBV29-1	TRBJ2-3	CSVEGVSGRWGAHTQYF
TRBV6-6	TRBJ2-2	CASSYHGRRIAGELFF
TRBV10-2	TRBJ2-5	CASRGGQETQYF
TRBV10-1	TRBJ2-7	CASSELRAYEQYF
TRBV20-1	TRBJ1-5	CSASNQPQHF
TRBV28	TRBJ2-4	CATGTVGLAKNIQYF
TRBV10-3	TRBJ2-4	CAISEQGIQYF
TRBV27	TRBJ2-7	CASSLLRHETSGRAYGQYF
TRBV6-1	TRBJ1-4	CASSEAETGRGEKLFF
TRBV5-6	TRBJ1-1	CASSHGHSNTEAFF
TRBV4-2	TRBJ2-5	CASSPREGRETQYF
TRBV4-3	TRBJ1-3	CASSQDPAGKGLSSGNTIYF
TRBV28	TRBJ2-6	CASRRGGGDHISGANVLTF
TRBV4-3	TRBJ2-7	CASSQVVSRPYEQYF
TRBV7-2	TRBJ1-4	CASSPGQGGVANEKLFF
TRBV7-9	TRBJ2-3	CASSPREGGWSDTQYF
TRBV4-2	TRBJ2-1	CASSQPSGSLNEQFF
TRBV27	TRBJ2-7	CASSSARQGEKYYEQYF
TRBV11-3	TRBJ2-1	CASSLDYLGTNNYNEQFF
TRBV5-6	TRBJ2-1	CASRHGGGQGHGTSEFF
TRBV29-1	TRBJ2-5	CSATPGGRVETQYF
TRBV27	TRBJ2-7	CASSYTGVIPSSYEQYF
TRBV7-9	TRBJ2-5	CASSPRGYQETQYF
TRBV19	TRBJ1-2	CASTTIDRAGYGYTF
TRBV12-5	TRBJ2-3	CASGPWGRVVTDTQYF
TRBV5-6	TRBJ2-7	CASSLSPGGPNDEQYF
TRBV5-1	TRBJ2-5	CASSSGDQETQYF
TRBV27	TRBJ2-7	CASSLWTGGHEQYF
TRBV4-2	TRBJ2-3	CASWGGRPDTQYF
TRBV14	TRBJ2-4	CASSHPAYPVKNIQYF
TRBV27	TRBJ2-3	CASSPGGGRTDTQYF
TRBV5-4	TRBJ1-5	CASSLVHNTGQGVDQPQHF
TRBV6-4	TRBJ2-3	CASSERGADTQYF
TRBV4-1	TRBJ2-3	CASSQEGLAGVKSTDTQYF
TRBV7-6	TRBJ2-7	CASTRLAGYYEQYF